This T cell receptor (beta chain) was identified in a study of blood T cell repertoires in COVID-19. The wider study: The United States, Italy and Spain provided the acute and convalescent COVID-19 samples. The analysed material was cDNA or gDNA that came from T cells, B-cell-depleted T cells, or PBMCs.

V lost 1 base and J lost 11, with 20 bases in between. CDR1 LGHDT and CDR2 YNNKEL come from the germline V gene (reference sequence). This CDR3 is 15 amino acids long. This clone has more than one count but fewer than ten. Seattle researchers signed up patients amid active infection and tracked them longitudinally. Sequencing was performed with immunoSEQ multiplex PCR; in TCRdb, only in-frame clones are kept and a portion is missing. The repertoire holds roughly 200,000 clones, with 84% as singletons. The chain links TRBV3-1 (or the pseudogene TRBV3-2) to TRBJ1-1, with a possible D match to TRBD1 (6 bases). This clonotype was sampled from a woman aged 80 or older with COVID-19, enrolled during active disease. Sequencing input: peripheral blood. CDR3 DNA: TGTGCCAGCAGCCAAGTTCCACTTAGGGGGGGAGACGCTTTCTTT. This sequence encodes CASSQVPLRGGDAFF.